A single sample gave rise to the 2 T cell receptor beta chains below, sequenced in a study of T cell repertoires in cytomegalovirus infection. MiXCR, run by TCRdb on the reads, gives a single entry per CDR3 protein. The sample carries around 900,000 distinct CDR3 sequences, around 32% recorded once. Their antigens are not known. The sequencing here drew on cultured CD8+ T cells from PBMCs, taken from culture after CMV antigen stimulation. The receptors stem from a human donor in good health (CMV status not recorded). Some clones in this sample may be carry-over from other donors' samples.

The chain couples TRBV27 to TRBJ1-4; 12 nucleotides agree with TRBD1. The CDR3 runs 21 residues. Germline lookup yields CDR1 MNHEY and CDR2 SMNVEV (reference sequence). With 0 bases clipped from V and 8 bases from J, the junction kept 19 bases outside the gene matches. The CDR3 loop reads CASSLSIVPGTGGGEGEKLFF. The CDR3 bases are TGTGCCAGCAGTTTATCGATCGTGCCCGGGACAGGGGGCGGGGAGGGGGAAAAACTGTTTTTT. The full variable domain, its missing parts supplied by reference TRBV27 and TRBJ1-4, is EAQVTQNPRYLITVTGKKLTVTCSQNMNHEYMSWYRQDPGLGLRQIYYSMNVEVTDKGDVPEGYKVSRKEKRNFPLILESPSPNQTSLYFCASSLSIVPGTGGGEGEKLFFGSGTQLSVL.

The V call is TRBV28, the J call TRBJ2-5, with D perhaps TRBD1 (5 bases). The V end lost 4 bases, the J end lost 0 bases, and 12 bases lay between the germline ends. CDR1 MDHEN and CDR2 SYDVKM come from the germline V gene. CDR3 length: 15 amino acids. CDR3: CASSSPRQHQETQYF. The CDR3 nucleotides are TGTGCCAGCAGTTCCCCCAGACAGCACCAAGAGACCCAGTACTTC.